This T cell receptor (beta chain) was recorded in a study of cytomegalovirus exposure and HLA in healthy donors. At the level of the study: Within an early data release were roughly 83 million unique TCRs drawn from HLA-typed donors. General study findings and limits: Links to common viral pathogens appeared, in a later analysis, for several of the most significant clusters.

Researchers ran the PCR with 60 Vbeta and 13 Jbeta primers. Libraries were prepared by immunoSEQ multiplex PCR; TCRdb keeps only in-frame clonotypes and omits some of them. The data hold roughly 200,000 clones, with around 64% observed a single time. This clone was recorded only once. Its antigen is not known. Sequenced sample: PBMCs. This sequence originates from a man aged 40-55 years in good health and CMV-seropositive.

The CDR3 spells CASSYQRRDRERNQPQHF. DNA of the CDR3: TGTGCCAGCAGTTACCAGAGAAGGGACAGGGAAAGGAATCAGCCCCAGCATTTT. This chain links TRBV28 with TRBJ1-5, with 9 positions matching TRBD1. There are 18 residues in the CDR3. Germline values: CDR1 MDHEN, CDR2 SYDVKM. V gave up 4 bases and J gave up 4 bases; unmatched junction bases: 14.